The T cell receptor beta chain described here comes from a study of beta chain features in type 1 diabetes. Around 100 mL of blood, on average, came from one heparinised draw per donor. The study, taken as a whole, reports: Any HLA type influence on TCRB rearrangement was left unresolved here. All four CD4+ subsets of Type 1 diabetes patients contained TCRB CDR3s that were moderately but significantly shorter. Patients with type 1 diabetes carried fewer insertions and had more deletions at their VDJ junctions.

CDR3 size: 15 residues. Every isolated RNA sample was fully reverse transcribed, so sequencing captured expressed TCRB transcripts. Reads from naive, central memory and regulatory T cell samples averaged roughly 3.3 million. Here immunoSEQ multiplex PCR was the method, and the copy in TCRdb shows in-frame clones only, minus some. The repertoire holds around 130,000 clones, with around 10% as singletons. Notes on this clone: Its antigen is unidentified.

The clonotype comes from a man between 25 and 39 years old with type 1 diabetes. This chain links TRBV21-1 with TRBJ1-2; the table's D call of TRBD1 was not tested on the DNA. TRBV21-1 is described as a pseudogene. The sample taken for sequencing was central memory CD4+ T cells from blood. The CDR3 protein is CASSKTRQGPNGYTF. The CDR3 nucleotides are TGTGCCAGCAGCAAAACAAGACAGGGTCCGAATGGCTACACCTTC.